This T cell receptor beta chain appears in the sequencing data of a study of blood T cells in healthy people across ages (dated by TCRdb to between 2014 and 2017). With respect to the entire study: Template switching captured roughly one uniquely barcoded TCR beta cDNA molecule per two T cells in model experiments. The study measured age-related changes in TCR beta repertoire diversity using deep sequencing normalized with unique cDNA molecular identifiers. The donors were divided into four age groups: young (average roughly 17 years), middle-aged (approximately 39), aged (roughly 66) and long-lived (roughly 86). Donors of different ages were randomly distributed across sequencing lanes to avoid experimental bias. The study analyzed two additional independent replicas of 1 million unique cDNA reads from the same blood draw for two donors, one aged 18 to 30 and one aged 80 or older.

For this clonotype: The antigen it binds to is not known. No per-base quality is available; no much larger clone lies one base away.

Library preparation was by 5' RACE. Sequencing took place on an Illumina HiSeq 2500. A second PCR of about 6 to 11 cycles was performed with a sample-barcoded 5' primer and a J-beta primer mix. A template-switch 5' adaptor carrying 12 random nucleotides introduced a unique molecular identifier onto each TCR beta cDNA molecule. Each sample yielded at least 3 million CDR3-containing paired-end reads. First-strand cDNA synthesis was performed from all RNA using the Mint cDNA synthesis kit, with priming by a TRBC-specific oligonucleotide. Following uracil-DNA glycosylase treatment, all cDNA underwent a first 18-cycle PCR with the universal primers M1SS and BC2_uni_R. In the source study's methods: Normalization of each sample was performed by random selection of 1 million high-quality reads, each carrying a distinct molecular identifier. Instead of being binned into consensus sequences, reads that shared molecular identifiers were thrown out. MiTCR, set to a Q25 quality threshold and the strictest error-elimination algorithm, was used for CDR3 identification, clonotype clustering and error correction. A nonparametric unseen species model with Euler transformation was used to estimate a lower bound on total TCR beta diversity. TCRdb reanalyzed the raw reads on its own, using fastp at Q25 for trimming and MiXCR for clone calling, and kept in-frame beta chains. Rows are combined by CDR3 protein, so each entry shows the most common genes and DNA. The V and J calls were not made by the authors but by TCRdb's processing. This sample holds approximately 690,000 distinct CDR3 sequences; 40% to 45% were observed only once. The ten biggest clones cover approximately 29% of the sample.

Counted from cysteine to phenylalanine, this CDR3 has 14 amino acids. Of all the DNA, just the CDR3 is kept, 42 bases in frame from base 1. CDR1 and CDR2, looked up from the germline V gene (reference sequence), are LNHNV and YYDKDF. The trim is 1 base for V and 7 bases for J, with a gap of 11 bases between the germline ends. Overall study outcomes, separate from this receptor: Bulk unsorted PBMC profiling prevented conclusive comparison of naive and antigen-experienced compartments. A strong correlation was found between observed TCR beta diversity and the percentage of naive T cells measured by flow cytometry. Total diversity estimates from one million sequenced T cells were considered lower bounds and underestimates. As age increased, observed TCR beta diversity per million T cells dropped in a roughly linear way, and a significant reduction was already evident by age roughly 40. Because the CMV infection status of the donors was unknown, age-related changes in expanded clonotypes may potentially have been confounded. Compared with the aged group, the long-lived group had more naive CD4+ T cells, fewer expanded clones and increased TCR diversity, suggesting age selection.

Donors were 39 systemically healthy Caucasian individuals from Russia aged roughly 6 to 90 years. Each donor gave about 9.8 milliliters of peripheral blood, drawn into EDTA-treated Vacutainer tubes. PBMCs were isolated by Ficoll-Paque density-gradient centrifugation, with at least 6.5 million obtained per sample. Total RNA, at least 6 micrograms per sample, was extracted from PBMCs with Trizol reagent. Naive CD45RAhigh/CD27high T cell percentages were measured by flow cytometry on a PBMC aliquot from every donor. The sequenced sample was blood. This TCR came from a man older than 75 in good health. The chain links TRBV15 with TRBJ2-1; the D element might be TRBD1 or TRBD2, as each aligns at 7 bases. The CDR3 is CATSRGQGGNEQFF. The DNA sequence is TGTGCCACCAGCAGAGGGCAGGGGGGGAATGAGCAGTTCTTC. The CDR3, completed at both ends by the reference TRBV15 and TRBJ2-1 genes, gives the full variable domain DAMVIQNPRYQVTQFGKPVTLSCSQTLNHNVMYWYQQKSSQAPKLLFHYYDKDFNNEADTPDNFQSRRPNTSFCFLDIRSPGLGDTAMYLCATSRGQGGNEQFFGPGTRLTVL.